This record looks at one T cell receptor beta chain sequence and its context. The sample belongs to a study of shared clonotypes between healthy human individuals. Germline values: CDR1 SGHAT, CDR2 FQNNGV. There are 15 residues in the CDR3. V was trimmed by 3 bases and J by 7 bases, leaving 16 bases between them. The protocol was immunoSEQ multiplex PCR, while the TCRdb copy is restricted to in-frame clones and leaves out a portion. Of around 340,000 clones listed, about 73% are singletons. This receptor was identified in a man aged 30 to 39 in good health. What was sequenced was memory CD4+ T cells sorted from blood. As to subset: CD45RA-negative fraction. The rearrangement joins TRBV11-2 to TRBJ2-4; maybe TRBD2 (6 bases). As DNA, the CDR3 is TGTGCCAGCAGCTTTGGCGGGACGAGTAGTAACATTCAGTACTTC. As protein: CASSFGGTSSNIQYF. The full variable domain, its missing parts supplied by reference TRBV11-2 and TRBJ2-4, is EAGVAQSPRYKIIEKRQSVAFWCNPISGHATLYWYQQILGQGPKLLIQFQNNGVVDDSQLPKDRFSAERLKGVDSTLKIQPAKLEDSAVYLCASSFGGTSSNIQYFGAGTRLSVL.